The clone carrying this T cell receptor (beta chain) was counted at least ten times. As yet, its antigen is unknown. This sample was included in a study of T cells after yellow fever vaccination. A 5'RACE template-switching step, the method used to make TCR cDNA, added a universal primer site and UMIs. TCRdb fed the 5' RACE reads into MiXCR, producing one record per CDR3 protein. The sample lists a few hundred thousand distinct CDR3 sequences, approximately 3.9% occurring once. Study-wide results and limits: Any FACS-sorted repertoire could hold abundant clonotypes that contaminate it from the bulk population. The study found a weaker secondary response that peaked faster, day 5 versus 15. Boosting was followed by the reappearance of most primary-vaccination clones (roughly 96% CD4, 85% to 90% CD8).

Germline V gene data show CDR1 as MGHDK and CDR2 as SYGVNS. The CDR3 loop spans 13 amino acids. With 0 bases removed from V and 3 bases from J, the gap between germline ends came to 5 bases. This clonotype was obtained from a man aged 18 to 29 who received the YFV17D yellow fever vaccine. This material consisted of PBMCs, taken 5 days after the yellow fever booster vaccination. V and J are TRBV25-1 and TRBJ2-5; D possibly corresponds to TRBD1 (5 bases). The CDR3 DNA reads TGTGCCAGCAGTGAATACAGGGAAGAGACCCAGTACTTC. It codes for CASSEYREETQYF.